The 19 T cell receptor beta chains given below trace back to one sample, sequenced in a study of blood T cells in healthy people across ages. Through a sample-barcoded 5' primer and a J-beta primer mix, a second PCR was run for roughly 7 to 11 cycles. One entry per CDR3 protein results from TCRdb running MiXCR on the 5' RACE reads. The sample contains fewer than 700,000 distinct CDR3 sequences, 40% to 55% of which appear only once. The sequencing input was blood. The receptors come from a man aged 80 or over in good health.

The chain carries TRBV2 and TRBJ2-7, with TRBD2 matching 9 bases. This CDR3 has 18 amino acids. CDR1 is SNHLY and CDR2 is FYNNEI in the germline V gene. V was pared by 1 base and J by 1 base, with 11 bases of the junction left unmatched. The CDR3 protein is CASSEDPSGGSISYEQYF. In DNA, the CDR3 is TGTGCCAGCAGTGAAGACCCCAGCGGGGGGTCGATTTCCTACGAGCAGTACTTC.

The genes are TRBV4-3 and TRBJ2-7, with 8 bases lining up with TRBD2. The J segment lost 6 bases and the V segment lost 0 bases, leaving 10 bases of the junction unmatched. The CDR3 has 16 amino acids. In germline, CDR1 is LGHNA, CDR2 YSLEER. The CDR3 DNA reads TGCGCCAGCAGCCAAGATATTAGCGGGACCCCTAGCGAGCAGTACTTC. This sequence encodes CASSQDISGTPSEQYF.

V gene TRBV28 combines with J gene TRBJ2-1; 8 bases are a match to TRBD2. The ends lost 3 bases at V and 9 bases at J; junction bases unmatched: 7. The CDR3 runs to 14 residues. Germline CDR1 is MDHEN and CDR2 is SYDVKM. This CDR3 reads CASSFQLAVGEQFF. For the CDR3, the DNA is TGTGCCAGCAGTTTCCAACTAGCGGTCGGTGAGCAGTTCTTC.

V and J are TRBV4-3 and TRBJ1-2; D is ambiguous. In germline, CDR1 is LGHNA, CDR2 YSLEER. The CDR3 spans 15 residues. Trimming took 0 bases from V and 6 from J, leaving 14 bases between them. CDR3 nucleotide sequence: TGCGCCAGCAGCCAAGACCTCGGGAGCCTAGATGGCTACACCTTC. Translation: CASSQDLGSLDGYTF.

The rearrangement uses TRBV5-1 and TRBJ1-4, with 7 bases matching TRBD1. Germline trimming cut 4 bases from V and 4 bases from J; bases unmatched to any gene: 13. The V gene's germline CDR1 is SGHRS and CDR2 YFSETQ. The CDR3 loop spans 17 amino acids. This CDR3 reads CASSRTGTDSYNEKLFF. CDR3 in DNA: TGCGCCAGCAGCCGTACCGGGACAGATTCCTATAATGAAAAACTGTTTTTT.

The V gene is TRBV2, the J gene TRBJ2-1; tentative D call: TRBD1 (5 bases). Trimming removed 2 bases from V and 11 bases from J, with 10 bases in between. Per the germline V gene, CDR1 is SNHLY and CDR2 is FYNNEI. The length of the CDR3 is 12 residues. This CDR3 reads CASSEWGEKQFF. The CDR3 bases are TGTGCCAGCAGTGAATGGGGCGAAAAGCAGTTCTTC.

This chain links TRBV28 with TRBJ2-7; the D gene could be TRBD1 or TRBD2 (5 bases each). The CDR3 totals 14 residues. V was shortened by 5 bases and J by 4 bases, with 15 bases between the two germline ends. The germline V gene encodes CDR1 MDHEN and CDR2 SYDVKM. This CDR3 is CASSTGHGGYEQYF. CDR3 DNA: TGTGCCAGCAGTACTGGCCATGGGGGTTACGAGCAGTACTTC. Together with reference TRBV28 and TRBJ2-7, the CDR3 gives the full variable domain: DVKVTQSSRYLVKRTGEKVFLECVQDMDHENMFWYRQDPGLGLRLIYFSYDVKMKEKGDIPEGYSVSREKKERFSLILESASTNQTSMYLCASSTGHGGYEQYFGPGTRLTVT.

The chain recombines TRBV11-1 with TRBJ2-7; TRBD1 matches at 8 bases. The length of the CDR3 is 14 residues. Germline CDR1 and CDR2: SGHAT and FQDESV (reference sequence). The trim removed 3 bases at V and 5 bases at J, leaving 6 bases unmatched. The CDR3 DNA reads TGTGCCAGCAGCTTTAGACAGGGGCGCCACGAGCAGTACTTC. Amino acids: CASSFRQGRHEQYF.

The V call is TRBV25-1, the J call TRBJ1-4; D not resolved. The CDR3 totals 11 residues. V was pared by 4 bases and J by 8 bases, with 5 bases between. The germline gives CDR1 MGHDK, CDR2 SYGVNS. CDR3 sequence reads: CASSVGEKLFF. In DNA form, the CDR3 reads TGTGCCAGCAGTGTTGGGGAAAAACTGTTTTTT.

This chain joins TRBV9 and TRBJ2-3, with 9 bases aligning to TRBD2. The germline V gene has CDR1 SGDLS and CDR2 YYNGEE. This CDR3 region has 16 residues. V gave up 2 bases and J gave up 3 bases; unmatched junction bases: 7. The CDR3 DNA is TGTGCCAGCAGCGTCGGTCTCCTAGCGGGGACAGATACGCAGTATTTT. Translated, it gives CASSVGLLAGTDTQYF.

The rearrangement uses TRBV7-8 and TRBJ2-4; TRBD2 aligns across 7 bases. V trimming: 6 bases; J trimming: 2 bases; junction bases outside the gene matches: 10. CDR3 length: 16 residues. CDR1 is SGHVS and CDR2 is FQNEAQ in the germline V gene. CDR3 nucleotides: TGTGCCAGCAGGGGAACTAACGGGAGGACCAAAAACATTCAGTACTTC. Protein sequence: CASRGTNGRTKNIQYF.

The CDR3 loop reads CASSKTGGNTGELFF. The CDR3 DNA is TGTGCCAGTAGCAAGACAGGGGGGAACACCGGGGAGCTGTTTTTT. V usage is TRBV19 and J usage is TRBJ2-2; 9 bases fit TRBD1. CDR1 is LNHDA, CDR2 SQIVND, per germline (reference sequence). V lost 6 bases to trimming and J lost 1 base; unmatched junction nucleotides: 3. CDR3 size: 15 residues.

This sequence joins TRBV7-2 and TRBJ2-4; 10 bases agree with TRBD1. The CDR3 runs to 19 residues. V was pared by 5 bases and J by 2 bases, with 15 bases of the junction left unmatched. Germline CDR1 is SGHTA and CDR2 is FQGNSA. The CDR3 reads CASSRHPGTGVGSKNIQYF. In DNA form, the CDR3 reads TGTGCCAGCAGCCGCCACCCCGGGACAGGGGTTGGGTCCAAAAACATTCAGTACTTC.

This clonotype was seen repeatedly, ten times or more. The chain recombines TRBV4-2 with TRBJ2-1; 11 bases agree with TRBD2. This CDR3 spans 15 amino acids. V was clipped by 5 bases and J by 7 bases; unmatched bases: 7. The germline V gene encodes CDR1 LGHNA and CDR2 YNFKEQ. In DNA form, the CDR3 reads TGTGCCAGCAGCATTCTAGCGGGAGGAGTTAATGAGCAGTTCTTC. Residues: CASSILAGGVNEQFF.

This chain uses TRBV12-3 or TRBV12-4 with TRBJ2-3; a possible D gene is TRBD1 (6 bases). The V and J ends lost 1 base and 1 base respectively, with 9 bases between them. The CDR3 is made up of 15 amino acids. The CDR3 protein is CASSLGRGGTDTQYF. The DNA for the CDR3 is TGTGCCAGCAGTTTAGGCAGGGGCGGCACAGATACGCAGTATTTT.

This clonotype was counted between two and nine times. V gene TRBV6-1 combines with J gene TRBJ2-1, with D unclear. Germline V gene data show CDR1 as MNHNS and CDR2 as SASEGT. Trimming stripped 5 bases from V and 4 bases from J, with 12 bases between. The CDR3 runs to 14 residues. This chain's CDR3 is CASSSSVHYNEQFF. As DNA, the CDR3 is TGTGCCAGCAGTTCAAGCGTACATTACAATGAGCAGTTCTTC.

The V and J genes are TRBV7-8 and TRBJ2-7; TRBD1 agrees at 9 bases. Germline CDR1 reads SGHVS; CDR2 reads FQNEAQ. CDR3 length: 15 amino acids. V lost 4 bases to trimming and J lost 6 bases; unmatched junction nucleotides: 10. The DNA for the CDR3 is TGTGCCAGCAGCTGGGCTGGGACAGGGTTAGGCGAGCAGTACTTC. Translation gives CASSWAGTGLGEQYF.

The rearrangement uses TRBV20-1 and TRBJ1-6; D might be TRBD1 (6 bases). Germline CDR1 is DFQATT and CDR2 is SNEGSKA (reference sequence). The CDR3 is 12 amino acids. V was pared by 6 bases and J by 7 bases, with 10 bases between. The CDR3 nucleotides read TGCAGTGCCGGGACATCAAATTCACCCCTCCACTTT. The encoded protein is CSAGTSNSPLHF.

For the CDR3, the DNA is TGTGCCATCAGTGGACAGCCGTCTGGCTACACCTTC. It codes for CAISGQPSGYTF. The genes are TRBV10-3 and TRBJ1-2; maybe TRBD1 (5 bases). The CDR3 runs to 12 residues. Trimming cost V 4 bases and J 7 bases, with 10 bases left between them. The germline CDR1 and CDR2 sequences are ENHRY and SYGVKD.